The 18 T cell receptor beta chains below were found in one sample sequenced in a study of monozygotic twins with inflammatory bowel disease. TCRdb derives one entry per CDR3 protein from the 5' RACE reads, leaving out DNA. The sample has roughly 330,000 distinct CDR3 sequences, and its top ten clones hold 2%. The specimen was blood. The source of these receptors is a human donor with ulcerative colitis or Crohn's disease, or a healthy co-twin of an affected twin (not recorded which).

The V and J genes are TRBV7-2 and TRBJ2-3; TCRdb proposes TRBD2, but this gene call is untestable without DNA. Germline-derived CDR1 and CDR2 are SGHTA and FQGNSA. This CDR3 contains 14 residues. The CDR3 reads CASRPLAPTDTQYF.

The chain combines TRBV24-1 with TRBJ2-7. The V gene's germline CDR1 is KGHDR and CDR2 SFDVKD. The CDR3 runs to 15 residues. The chain's CDR3 is CATSGPTGTPYEQYF.

This chain joins TRBV10-3 and TRBJ2-7; TCRdb returns TRBD1, unconfirmable since there is no DNA. The CDR3 has 14 residues. Germline values: CDR1 ENHRY, CDR2 SYGVKD. CDR3 sequence reads: CASRGTGGHYEQYF.

The chain uses TRBV20-1 and TRBJ2-1; TCRdb selects TRBD2, and the lack of DNA leaves this call unchecked. The CDR3 extends over 15 amino acids. CDR1 is DFQATT and CDR2 is SNEGSKA in the germline V gene (reference sequence). CDR3 sequence reads: CSADRGGSGSNEQFF.

This chain links TRBV7-2 with TRBJ2-7; TCRdb calls TRBD2, which cannot be checked without DNA. Germline V gives CDR1 SGHTA, CDR2 FQGNSA. The CDR3 runs to 15 residues. The CDR3 here is CASSLQLAGGYEQYF.

The CDR3 spells CASRPSLWGAGYEQYF. V usage is TRBV28 and J usage is TRBJ2-7; TCRdb's D call of TRBD2 is untestable without DNA. In germline, CDR1 is MDHEN, CDR2 SYDVKM. The CDR3 consists of 16 residues.

The CDR3 is CASSRTKGSGNTIYF. V usage is TRBV28 and J usage is TRBJ1-3. Per the germline V gene, CDR1 is MDHEN and CDR2 is SYDVKM. The CDR3 has 15 residues.

The rearrangement joins TRBV12-3 or TRBV12-4 to TRBJ1-2. The CDR3 is made up of 13 amino acids. CDR3: CASSPDKSYGYTF.

This chain joins TRBV15 and TRBJ2-1; the D call from TCRdb, TRBD2, cannot be confirmed without DNA. The CDR3 extends over 14 amino acids. CDR1 and CDR2 from the germline V gene are LNHNV and YYDKDF (reference sequence). This CDR3 is CATSRADSGEFQFF.

The chain uses TRBV18 and TRBJ2-7. Germline CDR1 reads KGHSH; CDR2 reads LQKENI. The length of the CDR3 is 13 residues. CDR3 sequence reads: CASSPSAAYEQYF.

This rearrangement joins TRBV2 to TRBJ1-2. From germline, CDR1 is SNHLY and CDR2 FYNNEI. CDR3 size: 15 residues. CDR3 residues: CASSAEREANYGYTF. The full variable domain, its missing parts supplied by reference TRBV2 and TRBJ1-2, is EPEVTQTPSHQVTQMGQEVILRCVPISNHLYFYWYRQILGQKVEFLVSFYNNEISEKSEIFDDQFSVERPDGSNFTLKIRSTKLEDSAMYFCASSAEREANYGYTFGSGTRLTVV.

The rearrangement joins TRBV28 to TRBJ1-5. Germline V lookup: CDR1 MDHEN, CDR2 SYDVKM. This CDR3 contains 12 residues. CDR3 in amino acids: CASNYGDQPQHF.

The gene calls are TRBV6-5 and TRBJ1-2; TCRdb returns TRBD1, unconfirmable since there is no DNA. The germline V gene has CDR1 MNHEY and CDR2 SVGAGI. The CDR3 contains 13 residues. CDR3 residues: CASRRTDTSGYTF.

The chain couples TRBV28 to TRBJ2-5; TCRdb's D call, TRBD2, is unchecked because there is no DNA. This CDR3 spans 16 amino acids. Germline loops: CDR1 MDHEN, CDR2 SYDVKM. The CDR3 sequence is CASSIQLAGGQETQYF.

The chain's CDR3 is CASSPPRGELYEQYF. The gene calls are TRBV7-8 and TRBJ2-7; with no DNA, the TCRdb D assignment of TRBD1 cannot be verified. Looked up from germline, CDR1 is SGHVS and CDR2 is FQNEAQ. The CDR3 covers 15 residues.

The genes are TRBV4-2 and TRBJ2-3. Germline CDR1 LGHNA, CDR2 YNFKEQ. This CDR3 has 14 residues. This CDR3 reads CASSQVSSSDTQYF.

V usage is TRBV5-6 and J usage is TRBJ1-3. The CDR3 contains 14 residues. The germline CDR1 and CDR2 sequences are SGHDT and YYEEEE. CDR3 region: CASSLAGSGNTIYF.

The rearrangement links TRBV10-3 to TRBJ2-1. CDR1 and CDR2 (germline): ENHRY, SYGVKD. The CDR3 covers 16 residues. CDR3: CAISERSGTSYNEQFF.